Here is one T cell receptor (beta chain) with its context. What it binds is not known. Relative to the germline gene, one junction end is altered; a read error may explain this. The data originate from a study of T cells in Graves' hyperthyroidism and ophthalmopathy. The CDR3 totals 14 residues. The germline V gene encodes CDR1 LGHDT and CDR2 YNNKEL (reference sequence). TCR beta CDR3 region amplification was performed from RNA transcripts. The TCR CDR3 was amplified in a first-round RT-PCR using the HTBI primer set. TCRdb redid the calling of the multiplex PCR reads with MiXCR, one entry per CDR3 protein. Seen here are approximately 640,000 distinct CDR3 sequences, 15% to 20% observed once, and the top ten hold around 4%. Findings and caveats of the study: Most thyroid clonotypes expanded above 0.001 were also detected in blood. Ophthalmopathy was distinguished from stable hyperthyroidism by 13 V-J signatures.

The V call is TRBV3-1, the J call TRBJ2-2; D not resolved. Sequenced material: blood. This TCR derives from a woman in her 30s with Graves' hyperthyroidism. The CDR3 sequence is CASGHLPNTGELFF. The DNA of the CDR3 is TGTGCCAGCGGCCATCTTCCTAACACCGGGGAGCTGTTTTTT.